These 18 T cell receptor beta chains share one sample of origin, sequenced in a study of shared clonotypes between healthy human individuals. The repertoire was sequenced with immunoSEQ multiplex PCR; TCRdb's copy has only in-frame clones and lacks some. This sample has fewer than 700,000 clones, with approximately 95% found just once. Naivety among CD8 cells was defined by CD45RO negativity and positive CCR7 selection, thereby excluding terminally differentiated effector memory CD45RA+ cells. The sample consisted of naive CD8+ T cells sorted from blood. These TCRs come from a woman aged 25 to 39 in good health.

The V and J genes are TRBV1 and TRBJ2-1; the table's D call TRBD2 went unverified against the DNA. TRBV1 is flagged as a pseudogene. The length of the CDR3 is 14 residues. The CDR3 DNA reads TGCATCCAACGCCTAGCGGGACTTTACAATGAGCAGTTCTTC. As protein: CIQRLAGLYNEQFF.

DNA for the CDR3: TGCGCCAGCAGCCTATCGACAGCGGATGGCTACACCTTC. Amino acids: CASSLSTADGYTF. The chain is built from TRBV4-1 and TRBJ1-2, with TRBD1 as a possible D gene (5 bases). CDR3 length equals 13 residues. V shed 4 bases and J shed 6 bases, with 12 bases lying between them. From germline, CDR1 is MGHRA and CDR2 YSYEKL.

The CDR3 is CASSLDWNTGELFF. DNA for the CDR3: TGTGCCAGCAGTTTGGACTGGAACACCGGGGAGCTGTTTTTT. The chain combines TRBV28 with TRBJ2-2; D perhaps matches TRBD2 (5 bases). There are 14 residues in the CDR3. V lost 3 bases, J lost 1 base, and 6 bases lay in between. The germline V gene encodes CDR1 MDHEN and CDR2 SYDVKM. Complete variable domain (other parts from reference TRBV28 and TRBJ2-2): DVKVTQSSRYLVKRTGEKVFLECVQDMDHENMFWYRQDPGLGLRLIYFSYDVKMKEKGDIPEGYSVSREKKERFSLILESASTNQTSMYLCASSLDWNTGELFFGEGSRLTVL.

The genes are TRBV9 and TRBJ2-1; possibly TRBD2 for D (9 bases). Germline CDR1 and CDR2: SGDLS and YYNGEE. CDR3 size: 23 residues. V lost 4 bases to trimming and J lost 0 bases, with 35 bases between them. The CDR3 loop reads CASSTPTGATSGSLPTSYNEQFF. CDR3 DNA: TGTGCCAGCAGCACACCGACAGGGGCGACTAGCGGTTCACTTCCGACCTCCTACAATGAGCAGTTCTTC.

The chain carries TRBV29-1 and TRBJ2-3; the D gene is possibly TRBD1 (6 bases). V lost 7 bases and J lost 0, with 20 bases in between. Per the germline V gene, CDR1 is SQVTM and CDR2 is ANQGSEA. This CDR3 is built from 16 residues. CDR3 amino acids: CSATPLGQPSTDTQYF. As DNA, the CDR3 is TGCAGCGCCACCCCACTCGGACAGCCTAGCACAGATACGCAGTATTTT.

This clone was picked up one time. The rearrangement uses TRBV5-8 and TRBJ2-3, with a tentative D call TRBD2 (6 bases). Trimming took off 2 bases at V and 2 bases at J, with 15 bases between the two ends. Germline assignment: CDR1 SGHTS and CDR2 YDEGEE. This CDR3 is 16 amino acids long. The CDR3 region is CASSFRPSETTDTQYF. In DNA form, the CDR3 reads TGTGCCAGCAGCTTCCGGCCTAGCGAGACCACAGATACGCAGTATTTT.

This chain connects TRBV6-5 to TRBJ2-7; D unresolved. The length of the CDR3 is 11 residues. From germline, CDR1 is MNHEY and CDR2 SVGAGI. V dropped 1 base and J dropped 7 bases, with 5 bases sitting between them. This chain's CDR3 is CASSYLDEQYF. For the CDR3, the DNA is TGTGCCAGCAGTTACTTAGATGAGCAGTACTTC.

The chain couples TRBV5-1 to TRBJ2-7, with TRBD2 identical over 7 bases. Germline assignment: CDR1 SGHRS and CDR2 YFSETQ. V was clipped by 7 bases and J by 2 bases; unmatched bases: 6. CDR3 length: 13 amino acids. This chain's CDR3 is CASASSGPYEQYF. The CDR3 DNA is TGCGCCAGCGCTTCTAGCGGTCCCTACGAGCAGTACTTC. Filled out from reference TRBV5-1 and TRBJ2-7, the complete variable domain reads KAGVTQTPRYLIKTRGQQVTLSCSPISGHRSVSWYQQTPGQGLQFLFEYFSETQRNKGNFPGRFSGRQFSNSRSEMNVSTLELGDSALYLCASASSGPYEQYFGPGTRLTVT.

The V and J genes are TRBV14 and TRBJ2-1, with TRBD2 matching over 8 bases. This CDR3 is built from 17 residues. Germline values: CDR1 SGHDN, CDR2 FVKESK. V trimming: 5 bases; J trimming: 0 bases; junction bases outside the gene matches: 9. The CDR3 sequence is CASSLFALAGSYNEQFF. DNA of the CDR3: TGTGCCAGCAGCTTATTTGCGCTAGCGGGCTCCTACAATGAGCAGTTCTTC.

This chain uses TRBV5-6 with TRBJ1-1; 9 bases line up with TRBD1. There are 13 residues in the CDR3. The germline gives CDR1 SGHDT, CDR2 YYEEEE. The trim removed 4 bases at V and 5 bases at J, leaving 3 bases unmatched. The CDR3 region is CASSDGQGTEAFF. The DNA of the CDR3 is TGTGCCAGCAGCGACGGACAGGGGACTGAAGCTTTCTTT.

J is TRBJ2-1 and V is TRBV2; D call uncertain. CDR1 is SNHLY, CDR2 FYNNEI, per germline. There are 12 residues in the CDR3. V dropped 4 bases and J dropped 7 bases, with 8 bases sitting between them. The CDR3 here is CASSVWSNEQFF. For the CDR3, the DNA is TGTGCCAGCAGTGTGTGGTCAAATGAGCAGTTCTTC. Full variable domain (remainder filled in from reference TRBV2 and TRBJ2-1): EPEVTQTPSHQVTQMGQEVILRCVPISNHLYFYWYRQILGQKVEFLVSFYNNEISEKSEIFDDQFSVERPDGSNFTLKIRSTKLEDSAMYFCASSVWSNEQFFGPGTRLTVL.

The CDR3 loop is CAWTPARDRVNTIYF. DNA for the CDR3: TGTGCCTGGACTCCTGCCCGGGACAGGGTGAACACCATATATTTT. The chain employs TRBV30 and TRBJ1-3; 9 bases match TRBD1. The trim removed 4 bases at V and 7 bases at J, leaving 11 bases unmatched. CDR3 size: 15 residues. Germline V gene lookup returns CDR1 GTSNPN and CDR2 SVGIG (reference sequence).

This clone was observed a handful of times. CDR3 nucleotide sequence: TGTGCCAGCAGCGGGGTTGCCGGGGAGCTGTTTTTT. Translated: CASSGVAGELFF. The chain joins TRBV25-1 to TRBJ2-2; a possible D gene is TRBD2 (5 bases). The CDR3 is 12 amino acids. Trimming left V 6 bases short and J 6 bases short, with 8 bases between. The germline gives CDR1 MGHDK, CDR2 SYGVNS.

The chain has TRBV7-9 and TRBJ2-2, with no clear D. Germline assignment: CDR1 SEHNR and CDR2 FQNEAQ (reference sequence). The V and J ends lost 5 bases and 0 bases respectively, with 13 bases between them. This CDR3 comprises 16 residues. The CDR3 DNA follows: TGTGCCAGCAGCCCCGGACCTACCGCGAACACCGGGGAGCTGTTTTTT. Its protein product is CASSPGPTANTGELFF.

The genes are TRBV5-4 and TRBJ2-7, with 7 bases matching TRBD2. The CDR3 totals 13 residues. The germline gives CDR1 SGHNT, CDR2 YYREEE (reference sequence). The V and J ends lost 4 bases and 2 bases, in that order; junction bases with no gene match: 3. The CDR3 here is CASSPGTTYEQYF. The CDR3 DNA sequence: TGTGCCAGCAGCCCAGGGACTACCTACGAGCAGTACTTC.

The rearrangement joins TRBV9 to TRBJ2-7; TRBD2 aligns across 9 bases. The CDR3 loop spans 15 amino acids. Germline-derived CDR1 and CDR2 are SGDLS and YYNGEE. V shed 0 bases and J 2 bases; nucleotides not matched to a gene: 3. The CDR3 DNA sequence: TGTGCCAGCAGCGTAGCTAGCGGGATGACCTACGAGCAGTACTTC. This sequence encodes CASSVASGMTYEQYF.

This clone was seen once. Here the CDR3 reads CASSLRSSWEQYF. In nucleotides, the CDR3 is TGTGCCAGCAGTTTAAGGAGTTCGTGGGAGCAGTACTTC. V is TRBV27 and J is TRBJ2-7; D gene ambiguous. The CDR3 runs 13 residues. Trimming took off 2 bases at V and 7 bases at J, with 12 bases between the two ends. Germline V lookup: CDR1 MNHEY, CDR2 SMNVEV (reference sequence).

This clone was seen once. This chain uses TRBV30 with TRBJ1-6, with TRBD1 matching 10 bases. The CDR3 totals 15 residues. After removal of 5 bases from V and 6 bases from J, the junction contained 7 bases not matched to a gene. Germline V lookup: CDR1 GTSNPN, CDR2 SVGIG (reference sequence). DNA of the CDR3: TGTGCCTGGGGTTCCGGGACAGGGGCTAATTCACCCCTCCACTTT. The encoded protein is CAWGSGTGANSPLHF.